The next 18 T cell receptor beta chains were all read from a single sample in a study of identical twins. TCRdb called the 5' RACE reads again in MiXCR, with one record for every CDR3 protein. The profile covers roughly 750,000 distinct CDR3 sequences, with 21% appearing a single time and around 4.4% taken by the ten largest. These data also formed part of another study, on T cells expressing NK-cell markers.

The sequenced material came from PBMCs. Receptor source: a woman younger than 30 in good health.

The V and J genes are TRBV12-3 or TRBV12-4 and TRBJ2-1, with TRBD1 as a possible D gene (6 bases). Trimming cost V 7 bases and J 7 bases, with 14 bases left between them. This CDR3 has 13 residues. The CDR3 DNA follows: TGTGCCAGCAATTCCGGGACACCTAATGAGCAGTTCTTC. Translation: CASNSGTPNEQFF.

The rearrangement uses TRBV20-1 and TRBJ2-7; 12 nucleotides agree with TRBD2. With V trimmed by 4 bases and J by 1 base, 5 bases remained unmatched. From germline, CDR1 is DFQATT and CDR2 SNEGSKA (reference sequence). The CDR3 runs to 15 residues. The CDR3 protein is CSATLTSGSSYEQYF. Written as DNA, the CDR3 is TGCAGTGCTACCCTGACTAGCGGGAGTTCCTACGAGCAGTACTTC.

This clonotype was counted only a few times. V is TRBV6-1 and J is TRBJ2-1; TRBD2 matches at 12 bases. Germline trimming cut 5 bases from V and 4 bases from J; bases unmatched to any gene: 6. The CDR3 consists of 16 residues. CDR1 and CDR2 from the germline V gene are MNHNS and SASEGT. CDR3 sequence (DNA): TGTGCCAGCAGTCAGAGGACTAGCGGGGTATACAATGAGCAGTTCTTC. The encoded protein is CASSQRTSGVYNEQFF.

The chain carries TRBV10-3 and TRBJ2-3; perhaps TRBD2 as D (5 bases). Germline V gene lookup returns CDR1 ENHRY and CDR2 SYGVKD. The length of the CDR3 is 16 residues. With 0 bases removed from V and 2 bases from J, the gap between germline ends came to 12 bases. The CDR3 sequence: CAISESPERTTDTQYF. CDR3 bases: TGTGCCATCAGTGAGTCGCCTGAGCGGACCACAGATACGCAGTATTTT.

This clonotype was counted a few times. V and J are TRBV5-6 and TRBJ1-1; D is ambiguous. Germline V gene lookup returns CDR1 SGHDT and CDR2 YYEEEE. This CDR3 region has 13 residues. The V end lost 3 bases, the J end lost 7 bases, and 13 bases lay between the germline ends. The CDR3 reads CASSSFRWGEAFF. Written as DNA, the CDR3 is TGTGCCAGCAGCTCGTTCCGGTGGGGTGAAGCTTTCTTT.

This clonotype was detected a few times. The J gene is TRBJ2-1, the V gene TRBV2; D perhaps matches TRBD2 (6 bases). V was trimmed by 7 bases and J by 7 bases, leaving 23 bases between them. The CDR3 has 16 amino acids. From germline, CDR1 is SNHLY and CDR2 FYNNEI. CDR3 nucleotide sequence: TGTGCCAGCAAGGAGGGTGTCTTAACCGTGAGGAATGAGCAGTTCTTC. Translation gives CASKEGVLTVRNEQFF. The complete variable domain, with remaining parts taken from reference TRBV2 and TRBJ2-1, reads EPEVTQTPSHQVTQMGQEVILRCVPISNHLYFYWYRQILGQKVEFLVSFYNNEISEKSEIFDDQFSVERPDGSNFTLKIRSTKLEDSAMYFCASKEGVLTVRNEQFFGPGTRLTVL.

V usage is TRBV6-5 and J usage is TRBJ2-7; D call uncertain. This CDR3 is 13 amino acids long. V was pared by 2 bases and J by 3 bases, with 8 bases between. Germline assignment: CDR1 MNHEY and CDR2 SVGAGI. CDR3 residues: CASSYRSDYEQYF. The CDR3 DNA follows: TGTGCCAGCAGTTACCGATCGGACTACGAGCAGTACTTC.

This clonotype showed up just a few times. Its ends do not fully match the called genes, so a read error is possible. The chain employs TRBV7-9 and TRBJ2-1; possibly TRBD2 for D (6 bases). The CDR3 has 15 residues. Germline values: CDR1 SEHNR, CDR2 FQNEAQ (reference sequence). The CDR3 sequence is CASSIRLGPYNEPFF. In DNA form, the CDR3 reads TGTGCCAGCAGCATACGACTAGGCCCCTACAATGAGCCGTTCTTC.

This clonotype was seen more than once but under ten times. The V and J genes are TRBV6-5 and TRBJ1-2; 9 bases fit TRBD1. The germline V gene encodes CDR1 MNHEY and CDR2 SVGAGI. V lost 2 bases and J lost 8; bases outside the gene matches: 18. This CDR3 is built from 18 residues. The chain's CDR3 is CASSYDGTGTENGPGYTF. CDR3 DNA sequence: TGTGCCAGCAGTTACGATGGGACAGGGACCGAGAATGGTCCGGGCTACACCTTC.

The chain is built from TRBV6-5 and TRBJ2-1, with 11 positions matching TRBD2. V lost 4 bases and J lost 8; bases outside the gene matches: 4. There are 14 residues in the CDR3. Germline V lookup: CDR1 MNHEY, CDR2 SVGAGI. The CDR3 region is CASSSGLADDEQFF. CDR3 bases: TGTGCCAGCAGTTCGGGACTAGCGGACGATGAGCAGTTCTTC.

This chain connects TRBV27 to TRBJ2-2; D is possibly TRBD2 (6 bases). The CDR3 runs to 14 residues. Trimming removed 8 bases from V and 5 bases from J, with 15 bases in between. Germline assignment: CDR1 MNHEY and CDR2 SMNVEV (reference sequence). CDR3 in DNA: TGTGCCAGCCGGGGGAGGCCGGGGACCGGGGAGCTGTTTTTT. This translates into CASRGRPGTGELFF.

V and J are TRBV12-3 or TRBV12-4 and TRBJ2-1; unclear D gene. The CDR3 runs 16 residues. V was pared by 2 bases and J by 0 bases, with 11 bases between. The CDR3 nucleotides are TGTGCCAGCAGTTTAAAACTCGGAGTCTCCTACAATGAGCAGTTCTTC. The encoded protein is CASSLKLGVSYNEQFF.

Notes on this clonotype: The junction does not match germline at one end; this may be a read error. V is TRBV20-1 and J is TRBJ2-5; the match to TRBD2 covers 11 bases. This CDR3 comprises 17 residues. In germline, CDR1 is DFQATT, CDR2 SNEGSKA (reference sequence). The CDR3 region has the DNA TGCAGTGCTAGAGGTTCTAGCGGGAGGCTTGTTGGAGAGACTCAGTACTTC. Protein sequence: CSARGSSGRLVGETQYF.

The table lists this clonotype with a few counts. The V gene is TRBV5-1, the J gene TRBJ1-2, with 8 bases lining up with TRBD1. The V gene's germline CDR1 is SGHRS and CDR2 YFSETQ. This CDR3 contains 13 residues. Trimming took 2 bases from V and 8 from J; bases not matched to a gene: 5. The CDR3 DNA reads as TGCGCCAGCAGCTTACAGGGGGAGTACGGCTACACCTTC. This sequence encodes CASSLQGEYGYTF.

The chain couples TRBV27 to TRBJ2-3; 8 nucleotides align to TRBD2. Germline values: CDR1 MNHEY, CDR2 SMNVEV (reference sequence). The CDR3 runs 18 residues. V lost 5 bases and J lost 1; bases outside the gene matches: 14. CDR3 sequence reads: CASSRFLTPGLGTDTQYF. CDR3 bases: TGTGCCAGCAGTCGTTTCCTAACACCGGGACTAGGCACAGATACGCAGTATTTT.

This clonotype was seen a few times. This chain links TRBV11-1 with TRBJ1-5; no firm D call. Germline-derived CDR1 and CDR2 are SGHAT and FQDESV (reference sequence). Trimming pared 1 base from V and 1 base from J, leaving 17 bases between. CDR3 length: 18 amino acids. The CDR3 sequence is CASSLVYLWGRSNQPQHF. CDR3 nucleotides: TGTGCCAGCAGCTTAGTTTATTTGTGGGGTAGGAGCAATCAGCCCCAGCATTTT.

This clonotype was recorded at least ten times. V gene TRBV12-3 or TRBV12-4 combines with J gene TRBJ2-3, with 8 nucleotides matching TRBD1. The junction had 13 bases not matched to a gene; V was cut back by 6 bases and J by 5 bases. The CDR3 contains 16 residues. The DNA for the CDR3 is TGTGCCAGCAGCCCTGACAGGGGACGCCGGGGAGATACGCAGTATTTT. Residues: CASSPDRGRRGDTQYF.

This clonotype was counted between two and nine times. The chain links TRBV6-5 to TRBJ2-1, with D possibly being TRBD1 or TRBD2 (5 bases each). Germline V lookup: CDR1 MNHEY, CDR2 SVGAGI. The CDR3 runs to 17 residues. The V gene lost 0 bases and the J gene lost 3 bases, with 15 bases spanning the gap. The CDR3 here is CASSYSPTGGFYNEQFF. CDR3 DNA sequence: TGTGCCAGCAGTTACTCGCCCACAGGAGGCTTCTACAATGAGCAGTTCTTC.